This paragraph covers one TCR beta chain sequence. Source study methods: Amplification from reference gene primers served as the basis for estimated nucleated cell counts. The data were produced by immunoSEQ multiplex PCR, yet TCRdb's version contains in-frame clones alone and is incomplete. The D gene and trimming were derived from the DNA, and the V and J assignments and clone size from that table. Counted here are 150,000 to 200,000 clones, around 90% occurring once; the ten biggest clones make up about 2.5%. This record comes from a study of blood T cell repertoires in COVID-19. Study as a whole: Specimens from acute and convalescent COVID-19 originated in the United States, Italy and Spain. T cells, B-cell-depleted T cells, or PBMCs supplied cDNA or gDNA.

This CDR3 region has 14 residues. Trimming cost V 4 bases and J 8 bases, with 17 bases left between them. Germline loops: CDR1 ENHRY, CDR2 SYGVKD. Input material: peripheral blood. The receptor was derived from a man aged 35-49 years with active or convalescent COVID-19. This chain uses TRBV10-3 with TRBJ1-2; D not certain. The CDR3 here is CAISVDNGSGGYTF. CDR3 in DNA: TGTGCCATCAGTGTGGATAATGGATCCGGGGGCTACACCTTC.